A selection of T cell receptor beta chains follows, all from one sample in a study of blood T cell repertoires in COVID-19. Repertoires were generated with immunoSEQ multiplex PCR, while TCRdb's copy carries only in-frame clones and drops some. The sample has over 150,000 clones, around 90% seen once. Sequencing was done on a sample of peripheral blood. The receptors shown here come from an older woman who had recovered from COVID-19. The CDR3 runs from the conserved cysteine through the conserved F or W. The D gene is left open where the match is weak. Rows may omit the clone size; those that give it use once, few, many or a size class.

j_call clone_size d_call v_call cdr3_aa cdr3_nt
TRBJ1-5 NA NA TRBV3-1/TRBV3-2 CASSQGTDNQPQHF TGTGCCAGCAGCCAAGGGACAGATAATCAGCCCCAGCATTTT
TRBJ2-7 few NA TRBV5-8 CASSAGQFYEQYF TGTGCCAGCAGCGCGGGTCAATTCTACGAGCAGTACTTC
TRBJ1-2 NA NA TRBV28 CASSLSEYGYTF TGTGCCAGCAGTTTATCAGAATATGGCTACACCTTC
TRBJ2-1 NA TRBD1 TRBV5-1 CASSPGTGDNEQFF TGCGCCAGCAGCCCCGGGACAGGGGACAATGAGCAGTTCTTC
TRBJ2-1 NA NA TRBV5-1 CAAKEEGSSDEQFF TGCGCCGCTAAAGAGGAGGGTAGTTCTGATGAGCAGTTCTTC
TRBJ1-2 NA TRBD1 TRBV10-2 CASSYRGGYGYTF TGCGCCAGCAGCTACAGGGGTGGTTATGGCTACACCTTC
TRBJ2-5 NA TRBD2 TRBV7-9 CASSLDLAGIYQETQYF TGTGCCAGCAGCTTAGACCTAGCGGGGATCTACCAAGAGACCCAGTACTTC
TRBJ1-2 NA NA TRBV5-1 CASSLDRVGGYTF TGCGCCAGCAGCTTGGACAGGGTGGGTGGCTACACCTTC
TRBJ1-5 NA TRBD1 TRBV24-1 CATSDTDRGGQPQHF TGTGCCACCAGTGATACGGACAGGGGAGGTCAGCCCCAGCATTTT
TRBJ1-4 once NA TRBV9 CASSASGFTTNEKLFF TGTGCCAGCAGCGCTAGCGGGTTTACAACTAATGAAAAACTGTTTTTT
TRBJ1-1 once NA TRBV7-9 CASSLHTLNTEAFF TGTGCCAGCAGCTTACACACGTTGAACACTGAAGCTTTCTTT
TRBJ1-2 NA TRBD1 TRBV7-9 CASSLEGTAYGYTF TGTGCCAGCAGCTTAGAGGGGACAGCTTATGGCTACACCTTC
TRBJ2-2 NA TRBD2 TRBV10-3 CAISDPPGLAGGPGTGELFF TGTGCCATCAGTGATCCGCCGGGACTAGCGGGGGGGCCGGGCACCGGGGAGCTGTTTTTT
TRBJ2-3 NA TRBD2 TRBV15 CATSRGGGASADTQYF TGTGCCACCAGCAGAGGCGGGGGGGCCAGCGCAGATACGCAGTATTTT
TRBJ1-2 NA TRBD1 TRBV19 CASTPYRGGYTF TGTGCCAGTACCCCTTACAGGGGAGGCTACACCTTC
TRBJ2-5 NA NA TRBV6-5 CASSYWQGETQYF TGTGCCAGCAGTTATTGGCAGGGTGAGACCCAGTACTTC
TRBJ2-3 NA NA TRBV5-1 CASSLERTVDTQYF TGCGCCAGCAGCTTGGAAAGGACAGTAGATACGCAGTATTTT
TRBJ1-2 NA NA TRBV5-4 CASSSLSGYGYTF TGTGCCAGCAGCTCCCTCAGCGGATATGGCTACACCTTC
TRBJ1-2 NA TRBD1 TRBV28 CASSLGTGGGYRYGYTF TGTGCCAGCAGTTTAGGGACAGGTGGGGGCTATAGGTATGGCTACACCTTC
TRBJ2-5 NA NA TRBV11-2 CASSLSPEGGEETQYF TGTGCCAGCAGCTTATCTCCAGAGGGGGGGGAAGAGACCCAGTACTTC
TRBJ2-7 NA NA TRBV28 CASSLAGYEQYF TGTGCCAGCAGCCTCGCGGGCTACGAGCAGTACTTC
TRBJ2-5 few TRBD2 TRBV27 CASRLRSGGAGETQYF TGTGCCAGCAGACTCCGGAGCGGGGGGGCCGGGGAGACCCAGTACTTC
TRBJ2-7 few NA TRBV6-6 CASSSHSLTVSYEQYF TGTGCCAGCAGTTCCCATTCTCTGACAGTGTCCTACGAGCAGTACTTC
TRBJ1-2 once NA TRBV4-1 CASSQIGAYGYTF TGCGCCAGCAGCCAAATTGGGGCCTATGGCTACACCTTC
TRBJ2-7 NA NA TRBV5-4 CASSFPGNYEQYF TGTGCCAGCAGCTTTCCAGGGAATTACGAGCAGTACTTC
TRBJ2-7 NA NA TRBV5-1 CASSLGATGLVHEQYF TGCGCCAGCAGCTTGGGCGCGACAGGTTTGGTCCACGAGCAGTACTTC
TRBJ1-2 NA NA TRBV4-2 CASSQDTPGPYGYTF TGTGCCAGCAGCCAAGATACGCCAGGCCCCTATGGCTACACCTTC
TRBJ1-6 NA TRBD1 TRBV19 CASSAIPGQGNSPLHF TGTGCCAGTAGTGCAATACCGGGACAGGGCAATTCACCCCTCCACTTT
TRBJ1-2 NA NA TRBV18 CASSPPGHSLGGYTF TGTGCCAGCTCACCACCGGGACACTCCCTCGGGGGCTACACCTTC
TRBJ2-5 NA TRBD2 TRBV5-4 CASSTGLAGMNQETQYF TGTGCCAGCAGCACCGGACTAGCGGGGATGAACCAAGAGACCCAGTACTTC
TRBJ2-3 NA TRBD2 TRBV5-1 CASSSGLASDTQYF TGCGCCAGCAGCTCGGGACTAGCGTCAGATACGCAGTATTTT
TRBJ2-1 NA TRBD2 TRBV24-1 CATSDRTSGGNEQFF TGTGCCACCAGTGATCGGACTAGCGGGGGCAATGAGCAGTTCTTC
TRBJ2-1 NA NA TRBV7-3 CASSPRRDSNEQFF TGTGCCAGCAGCCCACGGCGGGACAGCAATGAGCAGTTCTTC
TRBJ2-5 NA NA TRBV18 CASSPGQLQETQYF TGTGCCAGCTCACCAGGGCAGCTACAAGAGACCCAGTACTTC
TRBJ2-7 once TRBD2 TRBV11-2 CASSPGGSYEQYF TGTGCCAGCAGCCCGGGGGGGAGCTACGAGCAGTACTTC
TRBJ2-1 NA TRBD1 TRBV28 CASSDRASPFF TGTGCCAGCAGTGACAGGGCTAGTCCGTTCTTC
TRBJ1-1 NA NA TRBV3-1/TRBV3-2 CASSQGAVDTEAFF TGTGCCAGCAGCCAGGGGGCGGTGGACACTGAAGCTTTCTTT
TRBJ2-1 NA TRBD2 TRBV6-2/TRBV6-3 CASSQYLGGGSYNEQFF TGTGCCAGCAGTCAATACCTAGGCGGGGGATCCTACAATGAGCAGTTCTTC
TRBJ1-1 NA TRBD1 TRBV19 CASTGTGGPVNTEAFF TGTGCCAGTACCGGGACAGGGGGTCCGGTGAACACTGAAGCTTTCTTT
TRBJ2-3 few NA TRBV7-9 CASSLQENTQYF TGTGCCAGCAGCTTACAGGAAAACACGCAGTATTTT
TRBJ1-2 NA NA TRBV12-3/TRBV12-4 CADASDSYGYTF TGTGCCGACGCCTCGGACAGCTATGGCTACACCTTC
TRBJ2-1 NA NA TRBV7-9 CASSLLGGQYNEQFF TGTGCCAGCAGCTTACTCGGGGGGCAATACAATGAGCAGTTCTTC
TRBJ2-3 NA NA TRBV19 CASKRGPGTDTQYF TGTGCCAGTAAAAGAGGGCCGGGCACAGATACGCAGTATTTT
TRBJ2-7 NA NA TRBV3-1/TRBV3-2 CASSQDLPSGGQGIYEQYF TGTGCCAGCAGCCAAGATCTGCCTTCTGGCGGTCAGGGCATCTACGAGCAGTACTTC
TRBJ2-5 once TRBD2 TRBV3-1/TRBV3-2 CASSQVTPTAGGPGETQYF TGTGCCAGCAGCCAAGTCACCCCTACGGCGGGGGGGCCGGGAGAGACCCAGTACTTC
TRBJ1-1 few NA TRBV7-6 CASSLSLGGSDTEAFF TGTGCCAGCAGCCTATCCCTGGGGGGGAGCGACACTGAAGCTTTCTTT
TRBJ1-1 NA NA TRBV28 CASSPLGGTMNTEAFF TGTGCCAGCAGTCCCCTAGGCGGGACCATGAACACTGAAGCTTTCTTT
TRBJ2-7 NA NA TRBV28 CASSLLRSYEQYF TGTGCCAGCAGTTTGTTACGGTCCTACGAGCAGTACTTC
TRBJ1-6 NA TRBD1 TRBV19 CASSSGQGYSPLHF TGTGCCAGTAGTTCGGGACAGGGATATTCACCCCTCCACTTT
TRBJ1-1 NA TRBD1 TRBV5-1 CASSLTGGEEAFF TGCGCCAGCAGCTTAACAGGGGGCGAGGAAGCTTTCTTT
TRBJ1-1 NA TRBD1 TRBV10-3 CASLGGVNTEAFF TGTGCCAGCCTAGGGGGCGTGAACACTGAAGCTTTCTTT
TRBJ2-5 NA NA TRBV5-6 CASSFLETQYF TGTGCCAGCAGCTTTCTTGAGACCCAGTACTTC
TRBJ1-5 NA NA TRBV27 CASSLSGALNQPQHF TGTGCCAGCAGTTTATCGGGGGCGCTCAATCAGCCCCAGCATTTT
TRBJ2-6 NA NA TRBV5-1 CASSLAPGSGANVLTF TGCGCCAGCAGCTTGGCCCCGGGATCGGGGGCCAACGTCCTGACTTTC
TRBJ1-5 NA TRBD1 TRBV5-5 CASSLAFTGAAPQHF TGTGCCAGCAGCTTGGCCTTTACAGGGGCCGCGCCCCAGCATTTT
TRBJ2-7 NA TRBD1 TRBV19 CASSMAQGASEQYF TGTGCCAGTAGTATGGCGCAGGGGGCGTCCGAGCAGTACTTC
TRBJ1-5 NA NA TRBV5-1 CASSLEPLNSYSNQPQHF TGCGCCAGCAGCTTGGAACCGCTAAACTCATATAGCAATCAGCCCCAGCATTTT
TRBJ1-1 NA TRBD1 TRBV30 CAFDRGNTEAFF TGTGCCTTCGACAGGGGTAACACTGAAGCTTTCTTT
TRBJ1-1 NA NA TRBV6-6 CATTGPLGDTEAFF TGTGCCACGACTGGGCCCCTAGGGGACACTGAAGCTTTCTTT